The 27 T cell receptor beta chains in this list originate from one sample, sequenced in a study of early T cells in non-severe SARS-CoV-2 infection. One entry per CDR3 protein, called by TCRdb with MiXCR from the 5' RACE reads. This sample has over 55,000 distinct CDR3 sequences; 9.5% to 15% occur once, and the top ten carry around 2.8%. The input for sequencing was whole blood, taken at baseline. The receptors derive from an adult who was a healthcare worker with PCR-confirmed SARS-CoV-2 infection or an uninfected control (not recorded which).

This chain connects TRBV10-3 to TRBJ1-1; D is unresolved. Trimming took 3 bases from V and 1 from J, leaving 9 bases between them. Germline CDR1 is ENHRY and CDR2 is SYGVKD. The CDR3 spans 14 residues. The CDR3 region is CAISEALGNTEAFF. The DNA of the CDR3 is TGTGCCATCAGTGAAGCGCTCGGGAACACTGAAGCTTTCTTT.

There are many counts of this clonotype. The rearrangement joins TRBV6-5 to TRBJ2-7, with 7 bases identical to TRBD1. The CDR3 covers 15 residues. Germline CDR1 and CDR2: MNHEY and SVGAGI. V shed 0 bases and J 3 bases; nucleotides not matched to a gene: 5. The CDR3 is CASSYSIRDSYEQYF. The CDR3 DNA follows: TGTGCCAGCAGTTACTCGATCAGGGACAGCTACGAGCAGTACTTC.

This clonotype showed up just a few times. This chain connects TRBV2 to TRBJ1-2; D is unresolved. Germline CDR1 and CDR2: SNHLY and FYNNEI. CDR3 size: 11 residues. V dropped 10 bases and J dropped 1 base, with 7 bases sitting between them. The CDR3 DNA sequence: TGTGCCACGACCCTTAACTATGGCTACACCTTC. It yields the protein CATTLNYGYTF. Supplemented by reference TRBV2 and TRBJ1-2, the full variable domain reads EPEVTQTPSHQVTQMGQEVILRCVPISNHLYFYWYRQILGQKVEFLVSFYNNEISEKSEIFDDQFSVERPDGSNFTLKIRSTKLEDSAMYFCATTLNYGYTFGSGTRLTVV.

This clonotype showed up just a few times. CDR3 amino acids: CATSRGGSYNEQFF. CDR3 nucleotides: TGTGCCACCAGTAGGGGAGGGTCCTACAATGAGCAGTTCTTC. The V and J genes are TRBV24-1 and TRBJ2-1; 7 nucleotides agree with TRBD2. The V gene's germline CDR1 is KGHDR and CDR2 SFDVKD. J gave up 1 base and V 6 bases, and 2 bases lay outside the gene matches. The CDR3 spans 14 residues.

In this sample, this clonotype turned up a few times. The chain combines TRBV2 with TRBJ2-2, with TRBD1 as a possible D gene (6 bases). With 5 bases removed from V and 8 bases from J, the gap between germline ends came to 9 bases. The CDR3 runs to 12 residues. CDR1 and CDR2 from the germline V gene are SNHLY and FYNNEI. The CDR3 bases are TGTGCCAGCAGTTTAGACAGGGGGGAGCTGTTTTTT. Protein sequence: CASSLDRGELFF.

The J gene is TRBJ1-2, the V gene TRBV6-6; TRBD1 agrees at 12 bases. The CDR3 is 16 amino acids. Losses at the gene ends were 6 bases for V and 4 bases for J; bases not matched to a gene: 9. Germline V gene data show CDR1 as MNHNY and CDR2 as SVGAGI (reference sequence). The CDR3 reads CASSPGTGGFSYGYTF. The CDR3 DNA reads TGTGCCAGCAGCCCCGGGACAGGGGGCTTCAGCTATGGCTACACCTTC.

V is TRBV10-1 and J is TRBJ2-1, with 10 bases matching TRBD2. Germline V gives CDR1 WNHNN, CDR2 SYGVQD (reference sequence). The CDR3 contains 15 residues. V dropped 3 bases and J dropped 4; count of bases not matched to a gene: 3. The CDR3 loop is CASSDLAGGYNEQFF. CDR3 bases: TGCGCCAGCAGTGATTTAGCGGGGGGATACAATGAGCAGTTCTTC.

In this sample, this clonotype turned up many times. DNA for the CDR3: TGTGCCAGCAGCCTAGCCGGGACAGGGGTCGGCGAGCAGTACTTC. The encoded protein is CASSLAGTGVGEQYF. The rearrangement joins TRBV3-1 to TRBJ2-7; the match to TRBD1 covers 10 bases. The CDR3 extends over 15 amino acids. Germline values: CDR1 LGHDT, CDR2 YNNKEL (reference sequence). Trimming removed 4 bases from V and 6 bases from J; junction bases left unmatched: 9.

The chain combines TRBV7-9 with TRBJ2-5; possibly TRBD2 for D (7 bases). CDR3 size: 15 residues. V lost 3 bases and J lost 2, with 13 bases in between. Looked up from germline, CDR1 is SEHNR and CDR2 is FQNEAQ (reference sequence). The CDR3 protein is CASSFRGAKQETQYF. The DNA of the CDR3 is TGTGCCAGCAGCTTTCGGGGGGCTAAACAAGAGACCCAGTACTTC.

This sequence joins TRBV4-3 and TRBJ2-2, with D hard to call. The CDR3 runs to 14 residues. V was pared by 8 bases and J by 5 bases, with 15 bases between. Germline assignment: CDR1 LGHNA and CDR2 YSLEER. CDR3 loop: CASAMGPMTGELFF. DNA of the CDR3: TGCGCCAGCGCGATGGGCCCCATGACCGGGGAGCTGTTTTTT.

The V gene is TRBV20-1, the J gene TRBJ2-2; D is perhaps TRBD2 (5 bases). V gave up 5 bases and J gave up 4 bases, with 17 bases separating them. CDR1 is DFQATT and CDR2 is SNEGSKA in the germline V gene (reference sequence). The CDR3 is made up of 15 amino acids. CDR3 protein: CSARLSGVATGELFF. The CDR3 nucleotides read TGCAGTGCTCGTCTCTCCGGGGTAGCCACCGGGGAGCTGTTTTTT.

This clonotype was seen a few times. This rearrangement joins TRBV5-1 to TRBJ2-3; TRBD1 matches 10 bases. CDR1 and CDR2 from the germline V gene are SGHRS and YFSETQ. After removal of 4 bases from V and 4 bases from J, the junction contained 3 bases not matched to a gene. This CDR3 is built from 14 residues. The CDR3 DNA reads TGCGCCAGCAGCACGACAGGGGGCGCAGATACGCAGTATTTT. Residues: CASSTTGGADTQYF.

This clonotype was counted many times. V and J are TRBV20-1 and TRBJ2-7; TRBD1 agrees at 8 bases. The CDR3 is made up of 13 amino acids. V lost 5 bases, J lost 2 bases, and 5 bases stayed unmatched. Germline lookup yields CDR1 DFQATT and CDR2 SNEGSKA (reference sequence). This chain's CDR3 is CSAVQGGPYEQYF. The CDR3 DNA reads as TGCAGTGCTGTACAGGGGGGACCCTACGAGCAGTACTTC.

The chain has TRBV29-1 and TRBJ2-7; 8 bases fit TRBD1. V lost 6 bases, J lost 2 bases, and 3 bases stayed unmatched. This CDR3 has 12 residues. CDR1 is SQVTM, CDR2 ANQGSEA, per germline. DNA of the CDR3: TGCAGCGTGCTGGGACAGGCCTACGAGCAGTACTTC. It codes for CSVLGQAYEQYF.

The chain recombines TRBV12-3 or TRBV12-4 with TRBJ1-1; possible D gene TRBD1, 5 bases. The CDR3 consists of 14 residues. V gave up 2 bases and J gave up 4 bases, with 11 bases separating them. Here the CDR3 DNA reads TGTGCCAGCAGTTTATCTCAGGGTCTCACTGAAGCTTTCTTT. It specifies CASSLSQGLTEAFF.

This clonotype has a count of ten or more. J is TRBJ2-3 and V is TRBV7-8; 10 nucleotides line up with TRBD2. The germline gives CDR1 SGHVS, CDR2 FQNEAQ. The CDR3 loop spans 16 amino acids. V trimming: 4 bases; J trimming: 2 bases; junction bases outside the gene matches: 6. The CDR3 loop is CASSWSGGAYTDTQYF. CDR3 DNA sequence: TGTGCCAGCAGCTGGAGCGGGGGGGCATACACAGATACGCAGTATTTT.

The chain recombines TRBV7-2 with TRBJ2-7; D gene uncertain. The CDR3 consists of 15 residues. Germline CDR1 SGHTA, CDR2 FQGNSA. Trimming removed 0 bases from V and 4 bases from J, with 13 bases in between. CDR3 residues: CASSLAPGSKYEQYF. The DNA for the CDR3 is TGTGCCAGCAGCTTAGCTCCGGGTTCAAAGTACGAGCAGTACTTC.

This rearrangement joins TRBV28 to TRBJ2-3; 12 positions agree with TRBD2. The germline CDR1 and CDR2 sequences are MDHEN and SYDVKM. The CDR3 spans 15 residues. V lost 10 bases, J lost 3 bases, and 8 bases stayed unmatched. CDR3 sequence reads: CATLLAGGGTDTQYF. CDR3 sequence (DNA): TGTGCCACTTTACTAGCGGGGGGTGGTACAGATACGCAGTATTTT. Full variable domain (missing parts from reference TRBV28 and TRBJ2-3): DVKVTQSSRYLVKRTGEKVFLECVQDMDHENMFWYRQDPGLGLRLIYFSYDVKMKEKGDIPEGYSVSREKKERFSLILESASTNQTSMYLCATLLAGGGTDTQYFGPGTRLTVL.

V usage is TRBV7-6 and J usage is TRBJ2-5; D is uncertain. The CDR3 spans 12 residues. Germline V gene sequence: CDR1 SGHVS, CDR2 FNYEAQ. V gave up 1 base and J gave up 4 bases, with 4 bases separating them. Written as DNA, the CDR3 is TGTGCCAGCAGCTTAGGAGCAGAGACCCAGTACTTC. It yields the protein CASSLGAETQYF.

This clonotype was counted only a few times. The chain recombines TRBV27 with TRBJ2-3; no clear D gene. The V end lost 5 bases, the J end lost 0 bases, and 12 bases lay between the germline ends. The germline V gene encodes CDR1 MNHEY and CDR2 SMNVEV (reference sequence). CDR3 size: 15 residues. CDR3 residues: CASSPLGGSTDTQYF. The CDR3 DNA follows: TGTGCCAGCAGTCCACTCGGTGGGAGCACAGATACGCAGTATTTT.

This clonotype was seen more than once but under ten times. CDR3 DNA sequence: TGTGCCAGCAGTTTTTCAGGGCTCAATTCACCCCTCCACTTT. Translating it yields CASSFSGLNSPLHF. The V call is TRBV27, the J call TRBJ1-6; D perhaps matches TRBD1 (5 bases). Trimming removed 3 bases at V and 7 bases at J, with 10 bases between. This CDR3 contains 14 residues. The V gene's germline CDR1 is MNHEY and CDR2 SMNVEV (reference sequence).

This clonotype was counted a few times. The DNA for the CDR3 is TGTGCCAGCACCCAGGGACAGGGGAGGTCTGAAGCTTTCTTT. Protein product: CASTQGQGRSEAFF. The chain employs TRBV3-1 and TRBJ1-1, with TRBD1 matching over 10 bases. Germline assignment: CDR1 LGHDT and CDR2 YNNKEL (reference sequence). This CDR3 region has 14 residues. The ends lost 7 bases at V and 6 bases at J; junction bases unmatched: 8.

The V gene is TRBV4-2, the J gene TRBJ2-3; D may be TRBD1 (6 bases). Trimming stripped 3 bases from V and 4 bases from J, with 17 bases between. Germline V CDR1 and CDR2: LGHNA, YNFKEQ. The length of the CDR3 is 16 residues. This chain's CDR3 is CASSQKQGFSADTQYF. In DNA form, the CDR3 reads TGTGCCAGCAGCCAGAAACAGGGATTCAGCGCAGATACGCAGTATTTT.

This clonotype was observed at least ten times. The chain recombines TRBV5-5 with TRBJ1-1; a possible D gene is TRBD1 (6 bases). Trimming removed 3 bases at V and 8 bases at J, with 17 bases between. The length of the CDR3 is 14 residues. The germline V gene encodes CDR1 SGHKS and CDR2 YYEKEE (reference sequence). The CDR3 DNA sequence: TGTGCCAGCAGCTGGGACACCTATTATACCGAAGCTTTCTTT. Its translation is CASSWDTYYTEAFF. Full variable domain (missing parts from reference TRBV5-5 and TRBJ1-1): DAGVTQSPTHLIKTRGQQVTLRCSPISGHKSVSWYQQVLGQGPQFIFQYYEKEERGRGNFPDRFSARQFPNYSSELNVNALLLGDSALYLCASSWDTYYTEAFFGQGTRLTVV.

A few counts support this clonotype. The chain employs TRBV5-5 and TRBJ1-1; D is ambiguous. Trimming stripped 4 bases from V and 0 bases from J, with 13 bases between. CDR3 length: 15 residues. Germline V gene sequence: CDR1 SGHKS, CDR2 YYEKEE (reference sequence). As DNA, the CDR3 is TGTGCCAGCAGCCGAAGCTGGCATATGAACACTGAAGCTTTCTTT. Its translation is CASSRSWHMNTEAFF.

The sample holds a few counts of this clonotype. This rearrangement joins TRBV29-1 to TRBJ2-3; D is unresolved. The CDR3 runs to 13 residues. The V gene's germline CDR1 is SQVTM and CDR2 ANQGSEA. Trimming left V 5 bases short and J 6 bases short, with 15 bases between. The CDR3 region has the DNA TGCAGCGTTCAGGACCCAGCTGTGGATACGCAGTATTTT. It translates to CSVQDPAVDTQYF.

This clonotype appeared a few times. The chain links TRBV7-9 to TRBJ2-7, with D possibly TRBD2 on 5 matching bases. V was shortened by 8 bases and J by 3 bases, with 14 bases between the two germline ends. Germline lookup yields CDR1 SEHNR and CDR2 FQNEAQ (reference sequence). CDR3 length: 13 amino acids. The CDR3: CASSIGVLYEQYF. The CDR3 DNA sequence: TGTGCCAGCTCCATCGGGGTCCTCTACGAGCAGTACTTC.